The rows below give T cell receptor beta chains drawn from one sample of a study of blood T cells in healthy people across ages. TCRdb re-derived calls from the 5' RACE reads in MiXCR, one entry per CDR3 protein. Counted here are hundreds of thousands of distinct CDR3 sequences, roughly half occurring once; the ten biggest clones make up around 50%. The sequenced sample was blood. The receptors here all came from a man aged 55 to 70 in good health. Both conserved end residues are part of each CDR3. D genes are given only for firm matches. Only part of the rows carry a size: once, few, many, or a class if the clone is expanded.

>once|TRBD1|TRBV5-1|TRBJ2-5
CASSSTGGNTRETQYF
TGCGCCAGCAGCTCGACAGGGGGGAACACTAGGGAGACCCAGTACTTC
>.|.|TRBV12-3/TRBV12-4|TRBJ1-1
CASSFRLMNTEAFF
TGTGCCAGCAGTTTTAGACTCATGAACACTGAAGCTTTCTTT
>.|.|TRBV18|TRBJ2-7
CASSPPTGRAFYEQYF
TGTGCCAGCTCACCACCCACAGGGAGGGCTTTCTACGAGCAGTACTTC
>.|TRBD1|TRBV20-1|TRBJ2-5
CSARDGQGQEAQYF
TGCAGTGCTAGAGATGGACAGGGTCAAGAGGCCCAGTACTTC
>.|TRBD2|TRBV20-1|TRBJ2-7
CSAHGTSGRPYEQYF
TGCAGTGCCCACGGGACTAGCGGGAGGCCTTACGAGCAGTACTTC
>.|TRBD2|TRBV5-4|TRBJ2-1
CASSGLAGGLYNEQFF
TGTGCCAGCAGCGGTCTAGCGGGGGGGTTGTACAATGAGCAGTTCTTC
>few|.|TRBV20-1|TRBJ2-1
CSARDASGAVTYNEQFF
TGCAGTGCTAGAGATGCTTCGGGTGCAGTTACCTACAATGAGCAGTTCTTC
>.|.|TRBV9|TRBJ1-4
CDSNSGTRDEKLFF
TGTGACAGCAACTCCGGGACAAGGGATGAAAAACTGTTTTTT
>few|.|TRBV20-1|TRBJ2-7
CSARDRMRAPGNEQYF
TGCAGTGCTAGAGATCGAATGAGGGCCCCCGGCAATGAGCAGTACTTC
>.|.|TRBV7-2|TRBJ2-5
CASTKPVLASETQYF
TGTGCCAGCACCAAACCCGTACTAGCTTCAGAGACCCAGTACTTC
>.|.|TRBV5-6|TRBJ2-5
CASSLVPGPQETQYF
TGTGCCAGCAGCTTAGTACCGGGACCCCAAGAGACCCAGTACTTC
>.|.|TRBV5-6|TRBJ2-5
CASSGELVWETQYF
TGTGCCAGCTCGGGGGAGCTAGTCTGGGAGACCCAGTACTTC
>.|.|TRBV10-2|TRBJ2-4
CASSESGGLKYF
TGCGCCAGCAGTGAGTCTGGAGGTCTTAAGTACTTC
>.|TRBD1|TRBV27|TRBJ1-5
CASTQTGGENRNQPQHF
TGTGCCAGCACACAAACAGGGGGCGAAAATCGAAATCAGCCCCAGCATTTT
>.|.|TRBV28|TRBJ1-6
CASSDTGVYNSPLHF
TGTGCCAGCAGTGATACAGGAGTGTATAATTCACCCCTCCACTTT
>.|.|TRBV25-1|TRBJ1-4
CASSAGRVTNEELFF
TGTGCCAGCAGTGCCGGACGGGTAACTAATGAAGAACTGTTTTTT
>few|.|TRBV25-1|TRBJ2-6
CASSEWKGGLGANVLTF
TGTGCCAGCAGTGAATGGAAGGGGGGGCTCGGGGCCAACGTCCTGACTTTC
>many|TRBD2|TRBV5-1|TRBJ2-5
CASSPGLAGAETQYF
TGCGCCAGCAGCCCTGGACTAGCGGGAGCAGAGACCCAGTACTTC
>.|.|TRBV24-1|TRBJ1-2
CATSGGALYGYTF
TGTGCCACCAGTGGGGGCGCCCTGTATGGCTACACCTTC
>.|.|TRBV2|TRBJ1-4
CASSELRNEKLFF
TGTGCCAGCAGTGAATTGCGTAATGAAAAACTGTTTTTT
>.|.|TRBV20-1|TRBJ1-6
CSASLQGSNSPLHF
TGCAGTGCTAGTCTCCAGGGGTCTAATTCACCCCTCCACTTT
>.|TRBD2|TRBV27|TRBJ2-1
CASSLSVSGGVWAEQFF
TGTGCCAGCAGTTTATCGGTGTCGGGGGGGGTTTGGGCTGAGCAGTTCTTC
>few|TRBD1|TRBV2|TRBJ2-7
CATQGAQRYEQYF
TGTGCCACCCAGGGGGCTCAAAGGTACGAGCAGTACTTC
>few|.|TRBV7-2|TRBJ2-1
CASSLGYRDEQFF
TGTGCCAGCAGCTTAGGGTATAGGGATGAGCAGTTCTTC
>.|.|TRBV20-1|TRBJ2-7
CSAEATYNEQYF
TGCAGTGCTGAGGCGACCTACAATGAGCAGTACTTC
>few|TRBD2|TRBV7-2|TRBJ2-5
CASSRIGGRETQYF
TGTGCCAGCAGCCGAATAGGCGGGAGAGAGACCCAGTACTTC
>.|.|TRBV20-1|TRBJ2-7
CSARVHMDVSRSYEQYF
TGCAGTGCTAGAGTGCATATGGACGTCTCCCGGTCCTACGAGCAGTACTTC
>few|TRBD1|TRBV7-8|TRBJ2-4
CASSSGTVKNIQYF
TGTGCCAGCAGCTCCGGGACAGTCAAAAACATTCAGTACTTC
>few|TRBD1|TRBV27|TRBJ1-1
CASSPRQGQAEAFF
TGTGCCAGCAGTCCGAGACAGGGTCAAGCTGAAGCTTTCTTT
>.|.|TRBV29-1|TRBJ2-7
CNVTDRTRGYEQYF
TGCAACGTTACAGACAGGACCCGAGGCTACGAGCAGTACTTC
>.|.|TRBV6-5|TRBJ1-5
CASSRTAFSNQPQHF
TGTGCCAGCAGCCGGACAGCCTTTAGCAATCAGCCCCAGCATTTT
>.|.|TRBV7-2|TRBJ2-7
CASSLTWDSYEQYF
TGTGCCAGCAGCTTAACCTGGGACTCCTACGAGCAGTACTTC
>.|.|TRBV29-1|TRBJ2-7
CSVEIAVRPYEQYF
TGCAGCGTTGAAATTGCTGTACGGCCCTACGAGCAGTACTTC
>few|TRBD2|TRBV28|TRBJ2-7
CASLRLAGTYEQYF
TGTGCCAGCCTTCGACTAGCGGGTACCTACGAGCAGTACTTC
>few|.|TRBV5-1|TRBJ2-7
CASSWTGSYNEQYF
TGCGCCAGCAGCTGGACTGGATCCTACAATGAGCAGTACTTC
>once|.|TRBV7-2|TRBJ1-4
CASSLESGPSEKLFF
TGTGCCAGCAGCTTAGAGTCGGGGCCTAGTGAAAAACTGTTTTTT
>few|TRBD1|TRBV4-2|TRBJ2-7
CASSQDWTGHYEQYF
TGTGCCAGCAGCCAAGATTGGACAGGTCACTACGAGCAGTACTTC
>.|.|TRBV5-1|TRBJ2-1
CASSWNHQETQFF
TGCGCCAGCAGCTGGAACCACCAAGAGACCCAGTTCTTC
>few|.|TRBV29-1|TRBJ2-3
CSVADFRDTQYF
TGCAGCGTGGCGGACTTTCGAGATACGCAGTATTTT
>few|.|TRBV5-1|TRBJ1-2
CASSLDWVSGGYTF
TGCGCCAGCAGCTTGGATTGGGTTTCTGGAGGCTACACCTTC
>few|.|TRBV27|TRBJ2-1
CASSMGGEQFF
TGTGCCAGCAGTATGGGGGGTGAGCAGTTCTTC
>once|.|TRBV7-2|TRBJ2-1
CASSLSPGQYNEQFF
TGTGCCAGCAGCTTATCCCCAGGACAATACAATGAGCAGTTCTTC
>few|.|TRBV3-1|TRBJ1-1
CASSPAWGGRSEAFF
TGTGCCAGCAGCCCCGCTTGGGGGGGGCGTTCTGAAGCTTTCTTT
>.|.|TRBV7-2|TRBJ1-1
CASSFRRMNTEAFF
TGTGCCAGCAGCTTTCGACGGATGAACACTGAAGCTTTCTTT
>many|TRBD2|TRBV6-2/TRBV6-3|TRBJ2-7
CASLTPGLAGGLSNEQYF
TGTGCCAGCTTAACTCCGGGACTAGCGGGAGGGCTAAGCAACGAGCAGTACTTC
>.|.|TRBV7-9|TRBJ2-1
CASSLGGGKGLNEQFF
TGTGCCAGCAGCTTAGGGGGGGGCAAAGGTCTCAATGAGCAGTTCTTC
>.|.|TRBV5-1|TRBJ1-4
CASSLGTQGPSTNEKLFF
TGCGCCAGCAGCTTGGGGACACAGGGCCCCTCAACTAATGAAAAACTGTTTTTT
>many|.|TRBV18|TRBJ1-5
CASSADSLNQPQHF
TGTGCCAGCTCAGCCGACAGTCTCAATCAGCCCCAGCATTTT
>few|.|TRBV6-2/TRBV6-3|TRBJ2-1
CASRPPVRLAKQFF
TGTGCCAGCAGACCCCCGGTCAGATTGGCTAAGCAGTTCTTC
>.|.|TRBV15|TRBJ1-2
CATSRGDGNCGYTF
TGTGCCACCAGCAGGGGGGACGGAAACTGTGGCTACACCTTC
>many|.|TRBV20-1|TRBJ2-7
CSAPQGGQTYEQYF
TGCAGTGCTCCCCAGGGTGGACAGACCTACGAGCAGTACTTC
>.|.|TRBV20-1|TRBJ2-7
CSAGKNYEQYF
TGCAGTGCTGGAAAGAACTACGAGCAGTACTTC
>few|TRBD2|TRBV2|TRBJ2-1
CASRPSGSIYNEQFF
TGTGCCAGCAGACCTAGCGGGAGTATTTACAATGAGCAGTTCTTC
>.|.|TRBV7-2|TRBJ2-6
CASTFSGANVLTF
TGTGCCAGCACCTTTTCTGGGGCCAACGTCCTGACTTTC
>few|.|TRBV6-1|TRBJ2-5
CASSQGRITQPQETQYF
TGTGCCAGCAGCCAGGGACGGATCACCCAACCCCAAGAGACCCAGTACTTC
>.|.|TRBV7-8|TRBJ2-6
CASSFGQVVANVLTF
TGTGCCAGCAGCTTTGGACAAGTTGTGGCCAACGTCCTGACTTTC
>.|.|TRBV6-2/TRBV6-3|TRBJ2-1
CASSYLAEGVSNEQFF
TGTGCCAGCAGTTACCTAGCGGAGGGGGTCAGCAATGAGCAGTTCTTC
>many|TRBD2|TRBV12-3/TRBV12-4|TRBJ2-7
CASSWRLAGGKSYEQYF
TGTGCCAGCAGTTGGCGACTAGCGGGGGGCAAGTCCTACGAGCAGTACTTC
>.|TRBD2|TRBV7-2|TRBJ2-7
CASSSLAYSYEQYF
TGTGCCAGCAGCTCACTAGCGTATTCCTACGAGCAGTACTTC